These T cell receptor beta chains were read from a single sample in a study of identical twins. In TCRdb, the 5' RACE reads were re-called with MiXCR into one record per CDR3 protein. The repertoire consists of roughly 700,000 distinct CDR3 sequences, with roughly 8% occurring once and the leading ten covering more than 0.75%. The sample was also linked to a second study, of yellow fever vaccine responses in identical twins.

Material: PBMCs. These receptor sequences come from a woman aged 18 to 35 in good health. The CDR3 runs from the conserved cysteine through the conserved F or W. Each record gives: J gene, V gene, D gene, CDR3 protein. D genes are given only for firm matches.

J gene: TRBJ2-3
V gene: TRBV7-2
D gene: -
CDR3 protein: CASSTRGTSTDTQYF

J gene: TRBJ1-5
V gene: TRBV5-1
D gene: -
CDR3 protein: CASSLAGNSNQPQHF

J gene: TRBJ1-1
V gene: TRBV12-3/TRBV12-4
D gene: TRBD1
CDR3 protein: CASRLSDRGSTEAFF

J gene: TRBJ2-7
V gene: TRBV28
D gene: TRBD1
CDR3 protein: CASSLTTGEGTYEQYF

J gene: TRBJ2-1
V gene: TRBV12-3/TRBV12-4
D gene: -
CDR3 protein: CASSLGLNEQFF

J gene: TRBJ1-1
V gene: TRBV5-1
D gene: -
CDR3 protein: CASSLEGGGTEAFF

J gene: TRBJ2-7
V gene: TRBV29-1
D gene: -
CDR3 protein: CSVEESSYEQYF

J gene: TRBJ2-1
V gene: TRBV6-2/TRBV6-3
D gene: TRBD2
CDR3 protein: CASSYSTPAGIYNEQFF

J gene: TRBJ2-2
V gene: TRBV24-1
D gene: TRBD1
CDR3 protein: CATSDPRQGSTGELFF

J gene: TRBJ2-3
V gene: TRBV6-5
D gene: TRBD2
CDR3 protein: CASSYSRLAGITDTQYF

J gene: TRBJ2-1
V gene: TRBV15
D gene: TRBD1
CDR3 protein: CATEDRGSINEQFF

J gene: TRBJ2-5
V gene: TRBV5-5
D gene: -
CDR3 protein: CASSFFGLSSSQETQYF

J gene: TRBJ2-7
V gene: TRBV7-2
D gene: -
CDR3 protein: CASSQEGFSYEQYF

J gene: TRBJ1-3
V gene: TRBV12-3/TRBV12-4
D gene: -
CDR3 protein: CASSLIIGGLSGNTIYF

J gene: TRBJ1-6
V gene: TRBV2
D gene: TRBD1
CDR3 protein: CASGSTGSNSPLHF

J gene: TRBJ2-3
V gene: TRBV29-1
D gene: -
CDR3 protein: CSVTPPDTQYF

J gene: TRBJ1-5
V gene: TRBV29-1
D gene: -
CDR3 protein: CSVLAGDSNQPQHF

J gene: TRBJ2-7
V gene: TRBV28
D gene: TRBD2
CDR3 protein: CASSLPSGIKYEQYF

J gene: TRBJ2-5
V gene: TRBV6-5
D gene: -
CDR3 protein: CASSIQGPETQYF

J gene: TRBJ2-1
V gene: TRBV5-1
D gene: -
CDR3 protein: CASSPTGVVNEQFF

J gene: TRBJ2-7
V gene: TRBV11-2
D gene: -
CDR3 protein: CASSPVLQRYEQYF

J gene: TRBJ2-5
V gene: TRBV4-3
D gene: TRBD2
CDR3 protein: CASSQHTSGRLVVETQYF

J gene: TRBJ2-2
V gene: TRBV5-1
D gene: -
CDR3 protein: CASSPRRTSQPGELFF

J gene: TRBJ2-2
V gene: TRBV5-1
D gene: -
CDR3 protein: CASSLDRQGGTGELFF

J gene: TRBJ1-2
V gene: TRBV20-1
D gene: -
CDR3 protein: CSARDHGEGIWYGYTF

J gene: TRBJ2-1
V gene: TRBV29-1
D gene: TRBD1
CDR3 protein: CSARTGYNEQFF

J gene: TRBJ2-4
V gene: TRBV7-2
D gene: -
CDR3 protein: CASSPFGGFGYSIQYF

J gene: TRBJ2-7
V gene: TRBV11-2
D gene: TRBD1
CDR3 protein: CASSRSPGQGTSYEQYF

J gene: TRBJ1-1
V gene: TRBV18
D gene: -
CDR3 protein: CASSPIPGRGEAFF

J gene: TRBJ2-7
V gene: TRBV20-1
D gene: -
CDR3 protein: CSARELSSYEQYF

J gene: TRBJ2-3
V gene: TRBV6-5
D gene: -
CDR3 protein: CASSYGSWQTSTDTQYF

J gene: TRBJ2-1
V gene: TRBV7-8
D gene: TRBD2
CDR3 protein: CASDVNQGLAGGEQFF

J gene: TRBJ2-5
V gene: TRBV7-8
D gene: -
CDR3 protein: CASSSDSRQVAQYF

J gene: TRBJ2-5
V gene: TRBV9
D gene: -
CDR3 protein: CASSVAPTRSETQYF

J gene: TRBJ1-5
V gene: TRBV28
D gene: -
CDR3 protein: CASSYRDKSNQPQHF

J gene: TRBJ1-6
V gene: TRBV5-1
D gene: -
CDR3 protein: CASSLTGTGRNNSPLHF

J gene: TRBJ2-5
V gene: TRBV20-1
D gene: TRBD2
CDR3 protein: CSATWTSGGLQETQYF

J gene: TRBJ2-3
V gene: TRBV12-3/TRBV12-4
D gene: -
CDR3 protein: CASSPRVRTDTQYF

J gene: TRBJ2-1
V gene: TRBV10-3
D gene: -
CDR3 protein: CAISDGSGNEQFF

J gene: TRBJ2-1
V gene: TRBV5-1
D gene: TRBD2
CDR3 protein: CASSLASGTYNEQFF

J gene: TRBJ2-1
V gene: TRBV20-1
D gene: TRBD2
CDR3 protein: CSASYGRINNEQFF

J gene: TRBJ2-7
V gene: TRBV20-1
D gene: -
CDR3 protein: CSARGPTAGLSYEQYF

J gene: TRBJ2-1
V gene: TRBV18
D gene: -
CDR3 protein: CASSPPNSGYYNEQFF

J gene: TRBJ2-1
V gene: TRBV27
D gene: TRBD2
CDR3 protein: CASSFSSSGHYNEQFF

J gene: TRBJ2-5
V gene: TRBV20-1
D gene: -
CDR3 protein: CSAKTGGETQYF

J gene: TRBJ2-7
V gene: TRBV20-1
D gene: TRBD2
CDR3 protein: CSAVTGTSGKGAYEQYF

J gene: TRBJ2-7
V gene: TRBV12-3/TRBV12-4
D gene: -
CDR3 protein: CASSFLRRGEQYF

J gene: TRBJ2-2
V gene: TRBV12-3/TRBV12-4
D gene: TRBD1
CDR3 protein: CASSLSQGVNTGELFF

J gene: TRBJ1-1
V gene: TRBV5-5
D gene: -
CDR3 protein: CASSSTGTPRRITEAFF

J gene: TRBJ2-7
V gene: TRBV4-1
D gene: TRBD2
CDR3 protein: CASSQDPQRGSEQYF

J gene: TRBJ1-6
V gene: TRBV7-2
D gene: -
CDR3 protein: CASSLAPTRPGNSPLHF

J gene: TRBJ2-1
V gene: TRBV20-1
D gene: -
CDR3 protein: CSARTSLPYNEQFF

J gene: TRBJ2-5
V gene: TRBV29-1
D gene: -
CDR3 protein: CSVENREEVETQYF